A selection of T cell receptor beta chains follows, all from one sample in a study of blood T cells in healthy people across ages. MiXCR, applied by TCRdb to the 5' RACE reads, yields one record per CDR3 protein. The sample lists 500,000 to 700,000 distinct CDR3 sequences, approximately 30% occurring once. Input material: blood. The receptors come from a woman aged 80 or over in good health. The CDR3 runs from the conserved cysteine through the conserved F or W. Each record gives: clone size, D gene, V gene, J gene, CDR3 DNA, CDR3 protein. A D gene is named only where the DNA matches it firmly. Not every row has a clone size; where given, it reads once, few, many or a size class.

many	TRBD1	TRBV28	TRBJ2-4	TGTGCCAGCAGTCCCGGGACAGTCTATAACATTCAGTACTTC	CASSPGTVYNIQYF
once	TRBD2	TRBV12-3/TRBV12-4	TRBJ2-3	TGTGCCAGCAGACTGGGACTAGCGGGGGAGGCTACGCAGTATTTT	CASRLGLAGEATQYF
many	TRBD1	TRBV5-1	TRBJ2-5	TGCGCCAGCAGCTATGCCGGGACAGAAAAAGAGACCCAGTACTTC	CASSYAGTEKETQYF
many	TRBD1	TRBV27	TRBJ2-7	TGTGCCAGCAGTCCGACAGGGGCTGGATACGAGCAGTACTTC	CASSPTGAGYEQYF
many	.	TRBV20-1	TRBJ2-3	TGCAGTGCTTACAAAGCTAGCACAGATACGCAGTATTTT	CSAYKASTDTQYF
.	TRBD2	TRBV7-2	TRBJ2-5	TGTGCCAGCAGCCTGAGCGGGGTAGAGACCCAGTACTTC	CASSLSGVETQYF
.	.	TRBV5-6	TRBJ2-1	TGTGCCAGCACGCATCCCGGGGGCATCTACAATGAGCAGTTCTTC	CASTHPGGIYNEQFF
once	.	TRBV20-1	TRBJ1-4	TGCAGTGCTAGAGGGGACACTGAGGAAACACTGTTTTTT	CSARGDTEETLFF
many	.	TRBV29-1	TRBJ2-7	TGCAGCGTTGAACAGGGAGACAGCACCCACGAGCAGTACTTC	CSVEQGDSTHEQYF
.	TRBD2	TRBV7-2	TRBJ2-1	TGTGCCAGCAGTCGACTAGCCTACTACAATGAGCAGTTCTTC	CASSRLAYYNEQFF
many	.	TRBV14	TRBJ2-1	TGTGCCAGCAGCCAAGTGAGCGGACTCTCCTACAATGAGCAGTTCTTC	CASSQVSGLSYNEQFF